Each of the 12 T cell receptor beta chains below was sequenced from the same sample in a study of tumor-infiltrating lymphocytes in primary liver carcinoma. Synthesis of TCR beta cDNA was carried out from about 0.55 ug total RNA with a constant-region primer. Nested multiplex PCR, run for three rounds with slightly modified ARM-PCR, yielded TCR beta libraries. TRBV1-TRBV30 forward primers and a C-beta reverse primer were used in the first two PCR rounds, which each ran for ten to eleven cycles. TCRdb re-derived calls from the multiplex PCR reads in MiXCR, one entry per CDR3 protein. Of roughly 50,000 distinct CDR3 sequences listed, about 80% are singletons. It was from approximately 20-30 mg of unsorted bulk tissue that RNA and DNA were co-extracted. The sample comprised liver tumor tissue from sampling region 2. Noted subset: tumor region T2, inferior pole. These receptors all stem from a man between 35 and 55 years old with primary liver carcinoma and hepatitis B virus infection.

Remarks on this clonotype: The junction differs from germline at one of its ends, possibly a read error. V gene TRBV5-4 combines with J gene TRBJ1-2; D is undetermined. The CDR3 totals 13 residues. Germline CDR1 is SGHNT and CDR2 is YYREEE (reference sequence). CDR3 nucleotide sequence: TGTGCCAGCAGCTTGGTGACGGGGTATGGCTACGCCTTC. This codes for CASSLVTGYGYAF.

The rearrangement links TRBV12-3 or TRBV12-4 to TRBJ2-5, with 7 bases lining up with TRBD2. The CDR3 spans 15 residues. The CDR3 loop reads CVSSSAGRGQETQYF. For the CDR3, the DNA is TGTGTCAGTAGCTCAGCAGGGAGGGGTCAAGAGACCCAGTACTTC.

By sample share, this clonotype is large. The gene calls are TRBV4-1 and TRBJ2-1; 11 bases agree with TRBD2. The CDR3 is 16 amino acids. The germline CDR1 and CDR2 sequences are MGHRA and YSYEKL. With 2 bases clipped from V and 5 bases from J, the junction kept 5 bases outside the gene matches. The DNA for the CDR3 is TGCGCCAGCAGCCAATCCGGGACTAGCGGTGACAATGAGCAGTTCTTC. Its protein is CASSQSGTSGDNEQFF.

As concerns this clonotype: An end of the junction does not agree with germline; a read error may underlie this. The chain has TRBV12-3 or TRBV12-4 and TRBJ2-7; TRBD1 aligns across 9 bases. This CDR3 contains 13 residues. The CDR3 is CASSQQGAVEQYF. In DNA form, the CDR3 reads TGTGCCAGCAGTCAACAGGGGGCTGTCGAGCAGTACTTT.

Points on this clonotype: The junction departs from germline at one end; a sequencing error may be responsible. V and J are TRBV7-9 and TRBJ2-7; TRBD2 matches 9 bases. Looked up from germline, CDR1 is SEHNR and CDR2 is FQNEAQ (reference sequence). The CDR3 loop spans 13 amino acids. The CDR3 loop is CAISMGTSPGQYF. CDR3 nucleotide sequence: TGTGCCATCAGCATGGGGACTAGCCCAGGGCAATACTTC.

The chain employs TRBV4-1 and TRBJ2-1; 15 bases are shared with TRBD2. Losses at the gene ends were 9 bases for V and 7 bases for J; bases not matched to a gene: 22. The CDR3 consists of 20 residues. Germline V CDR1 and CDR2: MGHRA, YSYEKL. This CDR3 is CASSSSYSGLAGGPGNEQFF. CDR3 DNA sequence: TGCGCCAGTAGCTCCTCATACAGCGGACTAGCGGGAGGGCCGGGAAATGAGCAGTTCTTC.

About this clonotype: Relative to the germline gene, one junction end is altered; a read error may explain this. The CDR3 DNA reads TGTGCCAGCAGAGTCCGGGACAGTGGGACTAACACAGGGGAGCTGTTTTTT. As protein: CASRVRDSGTNTGELFF. The chain recombines TRBV2 with TRBJ2-2, with D possibly being TRBD1 or TRBD2 (7 bases each). Germline CDR1 reads SNHLY; CDR2 reads FYNNEI. The CDR3 is made up of 17 amino acids.

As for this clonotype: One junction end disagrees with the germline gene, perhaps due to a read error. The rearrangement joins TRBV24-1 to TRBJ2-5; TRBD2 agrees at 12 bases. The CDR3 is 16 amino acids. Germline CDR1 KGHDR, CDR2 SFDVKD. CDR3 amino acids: CAISDASGRGRETQYF. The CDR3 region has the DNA TGTGCCATCAGTGACGCTAGCGGGAGGGGGAGGGAGACCCAGTATTTC.

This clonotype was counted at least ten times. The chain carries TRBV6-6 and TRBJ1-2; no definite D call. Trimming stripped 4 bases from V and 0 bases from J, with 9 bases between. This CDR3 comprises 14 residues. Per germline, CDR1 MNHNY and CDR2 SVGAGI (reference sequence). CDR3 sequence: CASSSRPSNYGYTF. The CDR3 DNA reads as TGTGCCAGCAGTTCGCGACCGTCTAACTATGGCTACACCTTC.

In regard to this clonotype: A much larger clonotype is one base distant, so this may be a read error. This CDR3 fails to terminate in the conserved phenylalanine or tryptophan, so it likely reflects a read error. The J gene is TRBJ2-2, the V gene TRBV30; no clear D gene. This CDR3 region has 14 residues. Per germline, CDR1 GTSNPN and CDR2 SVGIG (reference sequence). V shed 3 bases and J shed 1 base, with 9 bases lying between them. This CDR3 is CAWSALMNTGELFL. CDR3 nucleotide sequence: TGTGCCTGGAGCGCTCTGATGAACACCGGGGAGCTGTTTCTT.

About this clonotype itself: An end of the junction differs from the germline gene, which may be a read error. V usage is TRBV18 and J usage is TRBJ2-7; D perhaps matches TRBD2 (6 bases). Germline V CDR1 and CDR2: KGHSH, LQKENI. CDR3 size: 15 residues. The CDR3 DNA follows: TGTGCCATCTCACTTGACGGAGAGGCTAGCGACGAGCAGTACTTC. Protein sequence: CAISLDGEASDEQYF.

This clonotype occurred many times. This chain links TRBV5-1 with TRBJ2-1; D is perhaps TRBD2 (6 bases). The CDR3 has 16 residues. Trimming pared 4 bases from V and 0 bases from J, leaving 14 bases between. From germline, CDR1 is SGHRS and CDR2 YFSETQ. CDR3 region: CASSRDLRSSYNEQFF. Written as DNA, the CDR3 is TGCGCCAGCAGCCGGGACTTGCGGTCCTCCTACAATGAGCAGTTCTTC.